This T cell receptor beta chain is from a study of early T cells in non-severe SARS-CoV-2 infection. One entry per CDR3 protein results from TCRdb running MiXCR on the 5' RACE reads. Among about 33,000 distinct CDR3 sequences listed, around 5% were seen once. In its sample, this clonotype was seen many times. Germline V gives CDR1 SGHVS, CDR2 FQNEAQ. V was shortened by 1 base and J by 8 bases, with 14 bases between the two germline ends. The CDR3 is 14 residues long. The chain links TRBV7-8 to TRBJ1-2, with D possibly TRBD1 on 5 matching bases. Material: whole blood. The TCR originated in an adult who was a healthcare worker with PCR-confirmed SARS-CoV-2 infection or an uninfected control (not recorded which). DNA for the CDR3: TGTGCCAGCAGCTTAGTCCAGGGCACGGGAGGCTACACCTTC. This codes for CASSLVQGTGGYTF.